Listed below are T cell receptor beta chains from one sample, sequenced in a study of blood T cell repertoires in COVID-19. This table comes from immunoSEQ multiplex PCR, and its TCRdb copy is limited to in-frame clones, with some not included. The table shows under 300,000 clones, with about 80% occurring only once. The sample was peripheral blood. Receptor source: a woman older than 75 with active or convalescent COVID-19. The conserved cysteine and the conserved F or W are not part of the CDR3 here. Fields, in order: V gene, CDR3 protein.

V gene: TRBV3-1/TRBV3-2
CDR3 protein: ASSDAPGDSYEQY

V gene: TRBV19
CDR3 protein: ASSIGNANPSPEAF

V gene: TRBV5-6
CDR3 protein: ASRFGQGRSTQY

V gene: TRBV7-8
CDR3 protein: ASSTHTGAISEQY

V gene: TRBV19
CDR3 protein: ASSIGRVTEAF

V gene: TRBV7-9
CDR3 protein: ASLSLATNEKLF

V gene: TRBV5-1
CDR3 protein: ASSLGPGTGPNYGYT

V gene: TRBV18
CDR3 protein: TSSPGQPSNYGYT

V gene: TRBV5-1
CDR3 protein: ASSVKPGQGKNIQY

V gene: TRBV6-6
CDR3 protein: ASSSRWGVLAVSSYEQY

V gene: TRBV19
CDR3 protein: ASSVGGSGRADTQY

V gene: TRBV7-2
CDR3 protein: ASSLGAPPSYEQY

V gene: TRBV3-1/TRBV3-2
CDR3 protein: ASSRRQNTEAF